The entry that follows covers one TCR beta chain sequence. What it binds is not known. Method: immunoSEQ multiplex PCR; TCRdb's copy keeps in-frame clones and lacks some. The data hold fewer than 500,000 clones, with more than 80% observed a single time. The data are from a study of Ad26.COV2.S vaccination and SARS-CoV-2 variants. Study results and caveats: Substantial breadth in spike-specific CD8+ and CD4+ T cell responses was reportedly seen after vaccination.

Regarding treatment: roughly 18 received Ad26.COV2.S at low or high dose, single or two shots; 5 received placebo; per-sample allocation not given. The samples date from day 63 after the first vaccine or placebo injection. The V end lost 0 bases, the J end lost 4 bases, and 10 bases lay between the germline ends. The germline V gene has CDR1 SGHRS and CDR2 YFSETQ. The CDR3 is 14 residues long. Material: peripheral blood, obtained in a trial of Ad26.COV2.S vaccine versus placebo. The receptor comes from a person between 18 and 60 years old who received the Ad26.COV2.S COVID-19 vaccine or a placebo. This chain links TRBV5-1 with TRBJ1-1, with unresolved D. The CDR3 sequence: CASSLELLGTEAFF. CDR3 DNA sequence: TGCGCCAGCAGCTTGGAGCTTCTTGGCACTGAAGCTTTCTTT.